The next 15 T cell receptor beta chains were all read from a single sample in a study of blood T cells in healthy people across ages. A sample-barcoded 5' primer and a J-beta primer mix were used in a second PCR of roughly 6 to 11 cycles. In TCRdb, the 5' RACE reads were re-called with MiXCR into one record per CDR3 protein. The table includes around 870,000 distinct CDR3 sequences, around 30% detected once. The specimen was blood. Receptor source: a woman of 80 years or more in good health.

This clonotype appeared a few times. This could be a read error, since a much larger clone is one nucleotide away. V is TRBV7-2 and J is TRBJ2-3; the D is unclear. CDR3 length equals 17 residues. CDR1 and CDR2 (germline): SGHTA, FQGNSA. CDR3 DNA: TGTGCCGGCAGCTTAGTTACCGCCGGTGGGGAAAGGAATACGCAGTATTTT. The encoded protein is CAGSLVTAGGERNTQYF. Full variable domain (missing parts from reference TRBV7-2 and TRBJ2-3): GAGVSQSPSNKVTEKGKDVELRCDPISGHTALYWYRQSLGQGLEFLIYFQGNSAPDKSGLPSDRFSAERTGGSVSTLTIQRTQQEDSAVYLCAGSLVTAGGERNTQYFGPGTRLTVL.

This clonotype occurred many times. This sequence joins TRBV20-1 and TRBJ2-7, with D perhaps matching TRBD2 (5 bases). V dropped 3 bases and J dropped 3 bases, with 12 bases sitting between them. Germline assignment: CDR1 DFQATT and CDR2 SNEGSKA (reference sequence). The CDR3 length is 13 residues. The CDR3 reads CSARSGRDYEQYF. The CDR3 region has the DNA TGCAGTGCTAGGAGCGGCCGGGACTACGAGCAGTACTTC.

The chain is built from TRBV20-1 and TRBJ2-5; 11 bases are shared with TRBD1. The CDR3 totals 14 residues. Germline V gives CDR1 DFQATT, CDR2 SNEGSKA (reference sequence). The trim removed 0 bases at V and 11 bases at J, leaving 8 bases unmatched. Here the CDR3 reads CSAREGTGGWEQYF. CDR3 DNA sequence: TGCAGTGCTAGAGAAGGGACAGGGGGGTGGGAGCAGTACTTC.

This clonotype came up many times. The chain links TRBV6-6 to TRBJ2-1, with 8 bases fitting TRBD2. In germline, CDR1 is MNHNY, CDR2 SVGAGI (reference sequence). J lost 7 bases, V lost 4 bases, and 12 bases had no gene match. This CDR3 is 16 amino acids long. The CDR3 DNA reads as TGTGCCAGCAGTTCTATCCTAGCCGGGGGGGGGAATGAGCAGTTCTTC. Protein: CASSSILAGGGNEQFF.

This clonotype was picked up many times. V usage is TRBV6-6 and J usage is TRBJ1-5; D is uncertain. Germline CDR1 reads MNHNY; CDR2 reads SVGAGI (reference sequence). There are 16 residues in the CDR3. V was trimmed by 5 bases and J by 4 bases, leaving 18 bases between them. CDR3 in DNA: TGTGCCAGCAGTAAGCTAACCCGGGCACTGAATCAGCCCCAGCATTTT. Translated, it gives CASSKLTRALNQPQHF.

The chain links TRBV20-1 to TRBJ1-2, with 7 positions matching TRBD1. Looked up from germline, CDR1 is DFQATT and CDR2 is SNEGSKA (reference sequence). CDR3 length: 11 amino acids. The CDR3 region is CSVGQVYGYTF. The CDR3 region has the DNA TGCAGCGTCGGACAGGTCTATGGCTACACCTTC.

Concerning this clonotype: This may stem from a read error, because a much larger clone lies one nucleotide away. The rearrangement links TRBV27 to TRBJ2-7; D is unresolved. The V gene's germline CDR1 is MNHEY and CDR2 SMNVEV (reference sequence). The CDR3 extends over 13 amino acids. V was cut by 6 bases and J by 4 bases, with 13 bases left in between. The CDR3: CASRPNYGYEQYF. In DNA, the CDR3 is TGTGCCAGCAGGCCAAACTACGGGTACGAGCAGTACTTC.

This clonotype has more than one count but fewer than ten. An end of the junction does not agree with germline; a read error may underlie this. The chain links TRBV4-1 to TRBJ2-1; D is unclear. CDR1 MGHRA and CDR2 YSYEKL come from the germline V gene. The CDR3 spans 13 residues. In DNA, the CDR3 is TGCGCCAGCAGCCTGACCCTCTACAATGGGCAGTTCTTC. Protein: CASSLTLYNGQFF.

Points on this clonotype: At one boundary the junction diverges from the germline segment, which might be a read error. The chain has TRBV6-1 and TRBJ1-2, with TRBD1 identical over 7 bases. From germline, CDR1 is MNHNS and CDR2 SASEGT. The CDR3 loop spans 13 amino acids. CDR3 protein: CAGSSTGYYGYTF. The CDR3 DNA sequence: TGTGCCGGCAGCTCGACAGGGTACTATGGCTACACCTTC.

This chain links TRBV30 with TRBJ2-3; 14 bases map to TRBD2. CDR3 length: 18 residues. Germline-derived CDR1 and CDR2 are GTSNPN and SVGIG (reference sequence). The trim removed 0 bases at V and 5 bases at J, leaving 10 bases unmatched. This CDR3 is CAWSVRRTSGGQGDTQYF. Written as DNA, the CDR3 is TGTGCCTGGAGTGTACGGAGGACTAGCGGGGGGCAGGGAGATACGCAGTATTTT.

This clonotype was observed at least ten times. The rearrangement joins TRBV28 to TRBJ2-3; D not resolved. This CDR3 contains 16 residues. Germline V gene data show CDR1 as MDHEN and CDR2 as SYDVKM. Trimming removed 5 bases from V and 1 base from J, with 16 bases in between. DNA of the CDR3: TGTGCCAGCAGTCCCGACCTCCGCCCTCGCACAGATACGCAGTATTTT. It yields the protein CASSPDLRPRTDTQYF. The full variable domain, rest sourced from reference TRBV28 and TRBJ2-3, is DVKVTQSSRYLVKRTGEKVFLECVQDMDHENMFWYRQDPGLGLRLIYFSYDVKMKEKGDIPEGYSVSREKKERFSLILESASTNQTSMYLCASSPDLRPRTDTQYFGPGTRLTVL.

This clonotype was seen ten or more times. V gene TRBV7-2 combines with J gene TRBJ2-7; D might be TRBD1 (6 bases). Trimming pared 5 bases from V and 6 bases from J, leaving 14 bases between. Germline CDR1 SGHTA, CDR2 FQGNSA. The CDR3 is made up of 13 amino acids. The CDR3 spells CASSLNRDTEQYF. The CDR3 DNA sequence: TGTGCCAGCAGCCTGAACCGGGACACCGAGCAGTACTTC.

This clonotype was counted many times. This sequence joins TRBV6-2 or TRBV6-3 and TRBJ1-2; D perhaps matches TRBD1 (6 bases). The germline V gene encodes CDR1 MNHEY and CDR2 SVGEGT. V lost 0 bases and J 2 bases, leaving 10 bases between the germline ends. CDR3 length: 15 amino acids. The CDR3 region is CASSYSIGGNYGYTF. DNA for the CDR3: TGTGCCAGCAGTTACTCGATCGGGGGCAACTATGGCTACACCTTC.

This clonotype was seen repeatedly, ten times or more. The chain links TRBV9 to TRBJ2-1; 8 bases are a match to TRBD1. The CDR3 has 15 amino acids. Germline lookup yields CDR1 SGDLS and CDR2 YYNGEE. J was trimmed by 10 bases and V by 2 bases; bases with no gene match: 11. The CDR3 DNA reads as TGTGCCAGCAGCGTCAATCCAGGGGGCGCGGGCGAGCAGTTCTTC. Protein product: CASSVNPGGAGEQFF. Looking up the rest from reference TRBV9 and TRBJ2-1 gives the full variable domain: DSGVTQTPKHLITATGQRVTLRCSPRSGDLSVYWYQQSLDQGLQFLIQYYNGEERAKGNILERFSAQQFPDLHSELNLSSLELGDSALYFCASSVNPGGAGEQFFGPGTRLTVL.

This clonotype was detected once. The chain employs TRBV10-3 and TRBJ2-7; 7 bases fit TRBD2. Trimming at V came to 10 bases and at J to 2 bases, leaving 8 bases not matched to a gene. Germline V CDR1 and CDR2: ENHRY, SYGVKD. This CDR3 has 13 residues. The CDR3 protein is CASSGTVTYEQYF. The CDR3 DNA is TGTGCCAGCAGCGGGACGGTTACCTACGAGCAGTACTTC.